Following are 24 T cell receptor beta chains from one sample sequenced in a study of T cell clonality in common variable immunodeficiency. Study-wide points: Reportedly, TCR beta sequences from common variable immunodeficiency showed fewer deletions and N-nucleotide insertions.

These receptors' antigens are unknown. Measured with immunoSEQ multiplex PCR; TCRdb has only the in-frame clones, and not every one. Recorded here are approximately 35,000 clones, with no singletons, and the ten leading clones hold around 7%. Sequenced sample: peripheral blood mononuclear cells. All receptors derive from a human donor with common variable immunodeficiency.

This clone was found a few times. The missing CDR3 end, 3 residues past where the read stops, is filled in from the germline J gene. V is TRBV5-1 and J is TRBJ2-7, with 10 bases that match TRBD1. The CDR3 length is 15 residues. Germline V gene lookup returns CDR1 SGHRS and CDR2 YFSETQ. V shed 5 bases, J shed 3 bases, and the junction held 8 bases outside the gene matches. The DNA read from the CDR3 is TGCGCCAGCAGAGAAGACAGGGGGCGCGTCTACGAG. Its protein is CASREDRGRVYE. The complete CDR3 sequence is CASREDRGRVYEQYF.

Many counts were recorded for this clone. CDR3 DNA (partial): TGTGCCAGCAGCTTAGGCCAGAGCACAGATACG. Residues: CASSLGQSTDT. The CDR3 as a whole reads CASSLGQSTDTQYF. This chain joins TRBV7-9 and TRBJ2-3; D remains ambiguous. The read terminates 3 residues before the CDR3 end, so the remaining end is supplied by the germline J gene. The length of the CDR3 is 14 residues. Germline CDR1 reads SEHNR; CDR2 reads FQNEAQ (reference sequence). Trimming pared 1 base from V and 0 bases from J, leaving 5 bases between. Complete variable domain (other parts from reference TRBV7-9 and TRBJ2-3): DTGVSQNPRHKITKRGQNVTFRCDPISEHNRLYWYRQTLGQGPEFLTYFQNEAQLEKSRLLSDRFSAERPKGSFSTLEIQRTEQGDSAMYLCASSLGQSTDTQYFGPGTRLTVL.

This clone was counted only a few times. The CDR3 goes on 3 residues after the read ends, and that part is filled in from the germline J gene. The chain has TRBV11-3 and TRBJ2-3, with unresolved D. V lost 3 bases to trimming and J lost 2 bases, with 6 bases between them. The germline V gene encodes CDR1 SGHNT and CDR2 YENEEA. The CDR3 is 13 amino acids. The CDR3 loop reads CASSFQNTDTQYF. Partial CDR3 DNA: TGTGCCAGCAGCTTCCAAAACACAGATACG.

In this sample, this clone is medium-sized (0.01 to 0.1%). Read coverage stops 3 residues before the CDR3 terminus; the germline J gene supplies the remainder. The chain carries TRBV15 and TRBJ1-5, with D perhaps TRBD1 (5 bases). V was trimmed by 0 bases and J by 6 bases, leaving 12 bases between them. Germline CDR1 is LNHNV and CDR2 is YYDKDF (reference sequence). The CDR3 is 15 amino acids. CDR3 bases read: TGTGCCACCAGCAGAGATCTCATGGGGGGTCAGCCC. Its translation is CATSRDLMGGQP. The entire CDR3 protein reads CATSRDLMGGQPQHF.

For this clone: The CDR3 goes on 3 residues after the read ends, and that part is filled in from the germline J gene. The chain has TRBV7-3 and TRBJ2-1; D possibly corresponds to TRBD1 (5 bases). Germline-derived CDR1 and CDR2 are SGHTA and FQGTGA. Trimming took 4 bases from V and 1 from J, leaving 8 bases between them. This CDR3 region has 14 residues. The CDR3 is CASSSKGSYNEQFF. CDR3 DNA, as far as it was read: TGTGCCAGCAGCTCTAAGGGGTCCTACAATGAG.

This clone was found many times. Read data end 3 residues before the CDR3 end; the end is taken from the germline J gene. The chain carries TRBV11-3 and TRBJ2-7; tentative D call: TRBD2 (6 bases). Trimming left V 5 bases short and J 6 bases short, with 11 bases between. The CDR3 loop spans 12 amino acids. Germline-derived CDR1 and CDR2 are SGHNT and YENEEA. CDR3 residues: CASSRRAGEQYF. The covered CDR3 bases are TGTGCCAGCAGCCGGAGGGCCGGCGAG.

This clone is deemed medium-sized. Partial CDR3 DNA: TGTGCCAGCTCACCACCGGACAGGGGGCGGAACACTGAA. Residues: CASSPPDRGRNTE. The full CDR3 is CASSPPDRGRNTEAFF. The V and J genes are TRBV18 and TRBJ1-1, with 11 bases aligning to TRBD1. The sequenced fragment ends 3 residues before the CDR3 boundary, so the rest is inferred from the germline J gene. This CDR3 has 16 amino acids. The junction had 1 base not matched to a gene; V was cut back by 0 bases and J by 1 base. Per the germline V gene, CDR1 is KGHSH and CDR2 is LQKENI.

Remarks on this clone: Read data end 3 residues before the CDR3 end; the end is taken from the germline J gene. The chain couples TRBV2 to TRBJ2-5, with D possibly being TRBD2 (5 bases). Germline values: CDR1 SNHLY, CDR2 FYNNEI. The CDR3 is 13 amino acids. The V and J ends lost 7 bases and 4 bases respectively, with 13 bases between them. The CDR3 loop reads CASKTGMGETQYF. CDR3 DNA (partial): TGTGCCAGCAAGACGGGGATGGGAGAGACC.

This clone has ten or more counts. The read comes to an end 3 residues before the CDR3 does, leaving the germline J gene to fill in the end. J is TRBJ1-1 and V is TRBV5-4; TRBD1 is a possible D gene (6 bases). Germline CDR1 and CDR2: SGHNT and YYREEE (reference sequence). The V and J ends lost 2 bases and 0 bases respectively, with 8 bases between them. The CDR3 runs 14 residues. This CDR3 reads CASSLGGMNTEAFF. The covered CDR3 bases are TGTGCCAGCAGCTTAGGGGGAATGAACACTGAA. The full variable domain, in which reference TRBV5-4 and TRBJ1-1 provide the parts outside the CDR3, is ETGVTQSPTHLIKTRGQQVTLRCSSQSGHNTVSWYQQALGQGPQFIFQYYREEENGRGNFPPRFSGLQFPNYSSELNVNALELDDSALYLCASSLGGMNTEAFFGQGTRLTVV.

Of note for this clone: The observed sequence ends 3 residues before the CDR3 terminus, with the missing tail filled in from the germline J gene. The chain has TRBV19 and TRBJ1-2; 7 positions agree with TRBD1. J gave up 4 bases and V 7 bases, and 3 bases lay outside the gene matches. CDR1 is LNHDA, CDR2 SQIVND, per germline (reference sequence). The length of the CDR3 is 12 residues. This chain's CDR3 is CASTQGGYGYTF. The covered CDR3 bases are TGTGCCAGTACTCAGGGGGGCTATGGC.

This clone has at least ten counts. CDR3 DNA (partial): TGTGCCTGGAGGTTACAGACCTCTGGGGCCAACGTC. Translated, it gives CAWRLQTSGANV. The whole CDR3 region reads CAWRLQTSGANVLTF. V usage is TRBV30 and J usage is TRBJ2-6; D gene ambiguous. The sequenced fragment ends 3 residues before the CDR3 boundary, so the rest is inferred from the germline J gene. Per the germline V gene, CDR1 is GTSNPN and CDR2 is SVGIG (reference sequence). Trimming took off 3 bases at V and 0 bases at J, with 9 bases between the two ends. CDR3 length: 15 residues.

The sequenced CDR3 bases are TGTGCCAGCAGACACAGGGATCGGAATGAG. Encoded protein: CASRHRDRNE. The entire CDR3 protein is CASRHRDRNEQFF. The chain carries TRBV11-3 and TRBJ2-1, with D tentatively TRBD1 (6 bases). The read finishes 3 residues shy of the CDR3 end, and the germline J gene is used to complete it. The V end lost 6 bases, the J end lost 7 bases, and 13 bases lay between the germline ends. Per germline, CDR1 SGHNT and CDR2 YENEEA. The CDR3 spans 13 residues. The whole variable domain, remainder taken from reference TRBV11-3 and TRBJ2-1, is EAGVVQSPRYKIIEKKQPVAFWCNPISGHNTLYWYLQNLGQGPELLIRYENEEAVDDSQLPKDRFSAERLKGVDSTLKIQPAELGDSAVYLCASRHRDRNEQFFGPGTRLTVL.

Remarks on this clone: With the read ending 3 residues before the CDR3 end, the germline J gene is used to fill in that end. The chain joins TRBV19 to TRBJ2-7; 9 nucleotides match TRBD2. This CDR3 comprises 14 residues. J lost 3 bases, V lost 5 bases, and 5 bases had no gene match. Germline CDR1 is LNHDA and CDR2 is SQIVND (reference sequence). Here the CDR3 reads CASSFASGIYEQYF. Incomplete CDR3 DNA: TGTGCCAGTAGTTTCGCTAGCGGGATCTACGAG.

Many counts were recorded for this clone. The CDR3 sequence is CASREGWTGNTEAFF. The DNA read from the CDR3 is TGTGCCAGCAGGGAGGGATGGACAGGGAACACTGAA. The gene calls are TRBV2 and TRBJ1-1; 7 bases line up with TRBD1. The read halts 3 residues ahead of the CDR3 end, with the missing end drawn from the germline J gene. CDR1 is SNHLY, CDR2 FYNNEI, per germline. The CDR3 has 15 amino acids. V lost 6 bases to trimming and J lost 1 base; unmatched junction nucleotides: 8. Full variable domain (remainder filled in from reference TRBV2 and TRBJ1-1): EPEVTQTPSHQVTQMGQEVILRCVPISNHLYFYWYRQILGQKVEFLVSFYNNEISEKSEIFDDQFSVERPDGSNFTLKIRSTKLEDSAMYFCASREGWTGNTEAFFGQGTRLTVV.

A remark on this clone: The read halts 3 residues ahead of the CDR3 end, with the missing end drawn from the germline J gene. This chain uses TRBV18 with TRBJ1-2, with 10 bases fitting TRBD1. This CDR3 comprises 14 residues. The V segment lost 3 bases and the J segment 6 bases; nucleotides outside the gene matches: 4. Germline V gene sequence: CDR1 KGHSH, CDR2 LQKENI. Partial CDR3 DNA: TGTGCCAGCTCACCGTCCGGGACAGGGGATGGC. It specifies CASSPSGTGDG. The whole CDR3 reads CASSPSGTGDGYTF. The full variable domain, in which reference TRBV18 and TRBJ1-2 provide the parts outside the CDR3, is NAGVMQNPRHLVRRRGQEARLRCSPMKGHSHVYWYRQLPEEGLKFMVYLQKENIIDESGMPKERFSAEFPKEGPSILRIQQVVRGDSAAYFCASSPSGTGDGYTFGSGTRLTVV.

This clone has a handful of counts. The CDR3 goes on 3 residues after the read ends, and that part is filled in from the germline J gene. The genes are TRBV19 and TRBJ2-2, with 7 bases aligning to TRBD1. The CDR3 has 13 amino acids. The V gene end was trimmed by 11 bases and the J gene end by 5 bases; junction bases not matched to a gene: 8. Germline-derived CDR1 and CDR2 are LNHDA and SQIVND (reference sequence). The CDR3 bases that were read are TGTGCCGGGGTGGACAGGCAAACCGGGGAG. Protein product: CAGVDRQTGE. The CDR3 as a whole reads CAGVDRQTGELFF.

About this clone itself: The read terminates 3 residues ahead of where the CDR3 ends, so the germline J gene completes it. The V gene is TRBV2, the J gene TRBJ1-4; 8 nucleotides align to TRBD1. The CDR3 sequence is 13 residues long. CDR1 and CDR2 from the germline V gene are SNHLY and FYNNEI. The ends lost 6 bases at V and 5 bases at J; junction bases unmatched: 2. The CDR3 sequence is CASSGTGNEKLFF. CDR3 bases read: TGTGCCAGCAGCGGGACAGGAAATGAAAAA.

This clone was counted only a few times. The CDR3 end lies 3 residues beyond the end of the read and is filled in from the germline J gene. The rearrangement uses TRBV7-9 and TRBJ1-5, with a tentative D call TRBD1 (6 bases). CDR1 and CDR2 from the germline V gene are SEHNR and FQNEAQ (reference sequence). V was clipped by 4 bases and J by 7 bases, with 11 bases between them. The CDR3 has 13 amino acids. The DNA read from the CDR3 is TGTGCCAGCAGCTCGTCAGGGGAACAGCCC. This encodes CASSSSGEQP. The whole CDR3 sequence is CASSSSGEQPQHF.

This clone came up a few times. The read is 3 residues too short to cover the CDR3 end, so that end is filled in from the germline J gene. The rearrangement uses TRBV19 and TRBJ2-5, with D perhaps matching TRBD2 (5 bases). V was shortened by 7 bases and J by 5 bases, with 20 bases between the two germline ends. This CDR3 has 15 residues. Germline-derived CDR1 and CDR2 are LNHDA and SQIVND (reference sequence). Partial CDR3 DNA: TGTGCCAGTACCCTAGCTATAGGTTTCCCTGAGACC. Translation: CASTLAIGFPET. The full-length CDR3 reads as CASTLAIGFPETQYF.

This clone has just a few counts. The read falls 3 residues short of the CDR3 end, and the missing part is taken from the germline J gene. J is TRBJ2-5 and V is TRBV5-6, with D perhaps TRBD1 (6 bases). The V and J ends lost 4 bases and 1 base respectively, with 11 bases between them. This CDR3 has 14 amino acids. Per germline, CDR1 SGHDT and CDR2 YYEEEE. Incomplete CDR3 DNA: TGTGCCAGCAGCACCAGGGGTGGCCAAGAGACC. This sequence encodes CASSTRGGQET. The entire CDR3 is CASSTRGGQETQYF.

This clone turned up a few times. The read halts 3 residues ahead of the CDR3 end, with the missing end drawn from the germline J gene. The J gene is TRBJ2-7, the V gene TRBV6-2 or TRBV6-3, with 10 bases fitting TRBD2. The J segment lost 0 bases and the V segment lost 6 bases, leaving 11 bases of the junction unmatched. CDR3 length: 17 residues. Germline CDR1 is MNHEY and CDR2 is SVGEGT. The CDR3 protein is CASRTTEPSGSSYEQYF. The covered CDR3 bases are TGTGCCAGCAGGACGACCGAACCTAGCGGGAGCTCCTACGAG.

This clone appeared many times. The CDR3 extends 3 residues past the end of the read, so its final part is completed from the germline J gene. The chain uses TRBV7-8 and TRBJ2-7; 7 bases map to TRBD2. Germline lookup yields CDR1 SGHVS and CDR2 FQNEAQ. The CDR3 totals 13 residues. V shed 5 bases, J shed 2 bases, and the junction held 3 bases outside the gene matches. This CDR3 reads CASSQREAYEQYF. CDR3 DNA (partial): TGTGCCAGCAGCCAGCGGGAAGCCTACGAG.

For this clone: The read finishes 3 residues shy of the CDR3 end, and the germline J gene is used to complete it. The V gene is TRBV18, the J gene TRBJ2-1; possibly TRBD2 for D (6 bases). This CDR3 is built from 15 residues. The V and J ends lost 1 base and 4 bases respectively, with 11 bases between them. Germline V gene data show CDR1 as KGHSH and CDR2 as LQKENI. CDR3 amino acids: CASSPRGLSYNEQFF. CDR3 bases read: TGTGCCAGCTCACCACGGGGACTGTCTTACAATGAG.

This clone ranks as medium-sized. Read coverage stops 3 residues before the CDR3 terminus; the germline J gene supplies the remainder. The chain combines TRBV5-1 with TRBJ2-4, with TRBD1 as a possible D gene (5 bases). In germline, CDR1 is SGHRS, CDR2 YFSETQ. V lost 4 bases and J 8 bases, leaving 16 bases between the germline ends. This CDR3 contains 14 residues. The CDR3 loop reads CASSIGQGGDIQYF. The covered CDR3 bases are TGCGCCAGCAGCATAGGCCAGGGTGGGGACATT.